The 3 T cell receptor beta chains in this list originate from one sample, sequenced in a study of low-dose radiotherapy and immunotherapy resistance in tumors. The time point: before trial treatment. Alpha and beta chains were covered, as first-strand cDNA relied on TRAV- and TRBV-specific primers. A roughly 22-cycle PCR with a constant-region primer and V-primer adapter amplified TCRs. One entry per CDR3 protein results from TCRdb running MiXCR on the reads. The sample has 40,000 or so distinct CDR3 sequences; 30% to 35% are singletons. The sequences come from PBMCs, collected before treatment. Receptor source: a male donor with gallbladder cancer.

This clonotype rates as medium-sized. The rearrangement links TRBV28 to TRBJ2-7; 7 nucleotides agree with TRBD2. CDR1 is MDHEN and CDR2 is SYDVKM in the germline V gene. V was pared by 3 bases and J by 5 bases, with 13 bases of the junction left unmatched. This CDR3 has 16 residues. CDR3 sequence (DNA): TGTGCCAGCAGTTTTCCATTTTGGACTAGTCTCAACGAGCAGTACTTC. It translates to CASSFPFWTSLNEQYF.

The chain couples TRBV11-2 to TRBJ1-1, with D unresolved. The V and J ends lost 5 bases and 1 base respectively, with 11 bases between them. The CDR3 totals 14 residues. Looked up from germline, CDR1 is SGHAT and CDR2 is FQNNGV. The CDR3 reads CASSIDRWNTEAFF. The CDR3 DNA reads TGTGCCAGCAGCATTGACCGTTGGAACACTGAAGCTTTCTTT.

This clonotype was seen ten or more times. This chain connects TRBV7-9 to TRBJ2-7, with 8 bases identical to TRBD1. V shed 6 bases and J 5 bases; nucleotides not matched to a gene: 9. Germline V gene sequence: CDR1 SEHNR, CDR2 FQNEAQ (reference sequence). This CDR3 has 14 amino acids. CDR3 residues: CASSEQDRANEQYF. CDR3 DNA sequence: TGTGCCAGCAGTGAACAGGACAGGGCCAACGAGCAGTACTTC.